This T cell receptor (beta chain) was observed in a study of shared T cell receptors in the human thymus. TCRdb's table, derived via immunoSEQ multiplex PCR, lists solely in-frame clones and lacks some. This sample has 700,000 to 750,000 clones, with 70% to 90% found just once. Germline CDR1 and CDR2: MDHEN and SYDVKM. The CDR3 has 15 amino acids. V was trimmed by 2 bases and J by 2 bases, leaving 12 bases between them. These data also featured in a second study, about human thymus T cells. As that study records: Each of the donors was a healthy Finnish infant who was undergoing open corrective cardiac surgery for congenital heart defects. During corrective heart surgery, resections were taken, and the thymus tissue came from them. Thymic repertoires of unrelated individuals were reported in related research to overlap highly.

V usage is TRBV28 and J usage is TRBJ2-5; no definite D call. The source material was thymocytes. This TCR was recovered from a girl less than two years old with a congenital heart defect. CDR3 coding DNA: TGTGCCAGCAGTTTACCTCGCCCCAGACAAGAGACCCAGTACTTC. Residues: CASSLPRPRQETQYF.